This TCR beta chain originates from a study of PD-1 blockade in classical Hodgkin lymphoma. No patient escaped relapse after autologous stem cell transplantation, and brentuximab vedotin exposure varied. TCRdb keeps only in-frame clones here, not all; method: immunoSEQ multiplex PCR. The sample holds over 50,000 clones, over 70% seen once. Germline CDR1 SGHRS, CDR2 YFSETQ. The CDR3 spans 16 residues. The V and J ends lost 3 bases and 1 base, in that order; junction bases with no gene match: 6. This specimen consisted of peripheral blood mononuclear cells (PBMCs), obtained at baseline. The TCR sequence derives from a human donor with classical Hodgkin lymphoma. V is TRBV5-1 and J is TRBJ2-5, with 10 bases aligning to TRBD2. CDR3 in amino acids: CASSSLAGVAQETQYF. The CDR3 bases are TGCGCCAGCAGCTCCCTAGCGGGAGTGGCCCAAGAGACCCAGTACTTC.